The present T cell receptor (beta chain) was sequenced within a study of control samples from healthy donors and cancer patients. Clones were read by immunoSEQ multiplex PCR, and TCRdb kept only the in-frame ones, dropping some. Of 100,000 to 150,000 clones in the sample, approximately 90% were seen once. CDR3 size: 15 residues. Trimming removed 6 bases from V and 2 bases from J; junction bases left unmatched: 2. From germline, CDR1 is MNHNY and CDR2 SVGAGI (reference sequence). V usage is TRBV6-6 and J usage is TRBJ1-5; 12 nucleotides align to TRBD1. The receptor was derived from a young man in good health. The specimen sequenced was blood. The CDR3 coding sequence is TGTGCCAGCAGCTGGGACAGGGGGCGCAATCAGCCCCAGCATTTT. Protein: CASSWDRGRNQPQHF.